This entry concerns a single TCR beta chain. These data are taken from a study of blood T cell repertoires in COVID-19. Background on the study: Samples representing acute and convalescent COVID-19 were sourced from the United States, Italy and Spain. Nucleic acid was either cDNA or gDNA, and it came from T cells, B-cell-depleted T cells, or PBMCs.

Authors' processing steps: The assay estimated nucleated cells by amplifying reference gene primers. Generated by immunoSEQ multiplex PCR, the TCRdb table keeps only in-frame clones and is missing some. The D gene and trimming were derived from the DNA, and the V and J assignments and clone size from that table. The sample includes approximately 260,000 clones, about 88% of them seen just once. V dropped 3 bases and J dropped 2; count of bases not matched to a gene: 8. CDR1 is LNHDA, CDR2 SQIVND, per germline (reference sequence). The CDR3 spans 18 residues. The chain uses TRBV19 and TRBJ1-5; 12 bases agree with TRBD1. This sequence was found in a woman aged 35 to 49 who had recovered from COVID-19. The sequencing input was peripheral blood. Here the CDR3 reads CASSILGQGARGNQPQHF. CDR3 nucleotides: TGTGCCAGTAGTATTTTGGGACAGGGGGCGAGGGGCAATCAGCCCCAGCATTTT.